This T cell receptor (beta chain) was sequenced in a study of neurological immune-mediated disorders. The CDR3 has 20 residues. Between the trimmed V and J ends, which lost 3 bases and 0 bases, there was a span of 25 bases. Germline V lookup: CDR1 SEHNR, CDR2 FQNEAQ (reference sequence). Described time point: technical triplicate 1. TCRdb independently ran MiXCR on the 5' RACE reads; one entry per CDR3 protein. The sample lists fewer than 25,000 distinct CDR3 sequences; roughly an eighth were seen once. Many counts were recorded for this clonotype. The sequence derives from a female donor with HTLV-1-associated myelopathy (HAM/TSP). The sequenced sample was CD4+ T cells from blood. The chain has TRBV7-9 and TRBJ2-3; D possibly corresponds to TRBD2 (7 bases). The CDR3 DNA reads TGTGCCAGCAGCTTTCGTATTTCCCTTTACGCGGGGGCCAGCACAGATACGCAGTATTTT. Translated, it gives CASSFRISLYAGASTDTQYF.